These 29 T cell receptor delta chains were all obtained from the same sample, sequenced in a study of γδ T cells in repeated Plasmodium falciparum infection. TCRdb re-analyzed the multiplex PCR reads via CATT. The sample contains tens of thousands of delta-chain clones, roughly 0.9% of which appear only once. Gammadelta T cells were flow-sorted from PBMC into Vgamma9/Vdelta2+ and Vdelta2-negative populations for bulk analysis. Sequenced: gamma-delta T cells from blood. The receptors come from a pool of human donors (malaria-infected and uninfected, not separated).

This clone was seen a few times. TCRdb's entry gives the protein of a much larger clone, which mismatches this DNA's translation at residue 14, likely from a read error; the protein reported here is translated from the DNA. The gene calls are TRDV2 and TRDJ1, with TRDD3 matching 8 bases. In the absence of a J gene in TCRdb, the DNA was matched to germline to assign it here. The CDR3 runs 18 residues. Germline lookup yields CDR1 GEAIGNYY and CDR2 EKD. For the CDR3, the DNA is TGTGCCTGTGACACCGTTTCCCGACTGGGGGGGGGCACCGGTAAACTCATCTTT. It translates to CACDTVSRLGGGTGKLIF.

As to this clone: A single base is all that separates this from a far larger clone, so a read error is likely. This same CDR3 is encoded by further DNA sequences in the sample. For the V gene the call is TRDV1; the J gene has no call; the table's D call of TRDD3 was not tested on the DNA. This CDR3 contains 20 residues. CDR1 and CDR2 from the germline V gene are TSWWSYY and QGS. CDR3 loop: CALGEGPGLSYGTGTDKLIF. The DNA of the CDR3 is TGTGCTCTTGGGGAAGGACCCGGCCTATCCTATGGAACGGGTACCGATAAGCTCATCTTT.

With regard to this clone: TCRdb's protein for this DNA is that of a much larger clone and differs from the translation at residue 13, likely a read error; the protein shown is the DNA translation. This sequence joins TRDV2 and TRDJ1; D possibly corresponds to TRDD3 (6 bases). TCRdb gives no J gene; it was assigned here by matching the DNA to germline. V was cut by 0 bases and J by 7 bases, with 35 bases left in between. From germline, CDR1 is GEAIGNYY and CDR2 EKD. The CDR3 sequence is 21 residues long. DNA for the CDR3: TGTGCCTGTGACACCGATAACGGTTCTGGGGATTGCGACCATCCCCTGGGTAAACTCATCTTT. Protein product: CACDTDNGSGDCDHPLGKLIF.

This clone was observed a handful of times. For this DNA, TCRdb reports the protein of a much larger clone, which diverges at residue 13, most likely from a read error; the protein presented here is translated directly from the DNA. The V gene was identified as TRDV2, while no J gene was called; TRDD3, the D gene given by the table, was not confirmed from the DNA. The CDR3 contains 14 residues. Germline V gene sequence: CDR1 GEAIGNYY, CDR2 EKD. In DNA, the CDR3 is TGTGCCTGTGACGGGATACGGAAAACCGATAAACTCACCTTT. Translation gives CACDGIRKTDKLTF.

There are a few counts of this clone. TCRdb shows a much larger clone's protein in place of this DNA's translation, and the two differ at residue 18, likely through a read error; the protein shown is translated from the DNA. The rearrangement joins TRDV2 to TRDJ1; 10 nucleotides match TRDD3. The J gene comes from matching the DNA to germline here; TCRdb lacks it. V lost 3 bases, J lost 4 bases, and 34 bases stayed unmatched. Looked up from germline, CDR1 is GEAIGNYY and CDR2 is EKD. The CDR3 covers 24 residues. The CDR3 DNA sequence: TGTGCCTGTGACCCGATTACCCCCTCGGTTCCCGATACTGGGGGATCATTCTGGGGCGATAAACTCATCTTT. Translated: CACDPITPSVPDTGGSFWGDKLIF.

Of note for this clone: The TCRdb record carries a much larger clone's protein, which differs from this DNA's translation at residue 9; a read error is the likely cause, and the protein listed here is the DNA translation. The genes are TRAV36/DV7 and TRDJ1; 10 bases fit TRDD3. TCRdb is silent on the J gene; assignment here came from matching the DNA to germline. The V gene end was trimmed by 4 bases and the J gene end by 0 bases; junction bases not matched to a gene: 9. Germline lookup yields CDR1 VTNFRS and CDR2 LTSSGIE (reference sequence). The CDR3 runs to 16 residues. The CDR3 here is CAVSNTGGFYTDKLIF. The CDR3 DNA reads TGTGCTGTGTCCAATACTGGGGGATTTTACACCGATAAACTCATCTTT.

This clone was observed a handful of times. TCRdb's entry gives the protein of a much larger clone, which mismatches this DNA's translation at residue 22, likely from a read error; the protein reported here is translated from the DNA. V gene assignment gives TRDV1, but the J gene was left uncalled; the listed D gene, TRDD3, was not tested against the DNA. Germline V gene lookup returns CDR1 TSWWSYY and CDR2 QGS. The CDR3 runs to 24 residues. The CDR3 coding sequence is TGTGCTCTTGGGGAAGGGAGAGGTTTGTATCTCTCTCCCGGGGGAAAAACCGGCACCGATAAACCCATCTTT. Translated, it gives CALGEGRGLYLSPGGKTGTDKPIF.

Comments on this clone: TCRdb pairs this DNA with a much larger clone's protein that differs at residue 11, likely a read error; the protein shown was translated from the DNA. This sequence joins TRDV2 and TRDJ1, with TRDD3 matching 8 bases. Germline V lookup: CDR1 GEAIGNYY, CDR2 EKD. V lost 0 bases to trimming and J lost 0 bases; unmatched junction nucleotides: 11. This CDR3 contains 18 residues. CDR3 sequence: CACDTVSGYAVYTDKLIF. Here the CDR3 DNA reads TGTGCCTGTGACACCGTCTCGGGATACGCGGTGTACACCGATAAACTCATCTTT.

Concerning this clone itself: A far larger clone is a single base away, which makes a read error likely. The sample holds other DNA sequences that translate to the same CDR3. The chain uses TRDV2 and TRDJ1; TRDD3 agrees at 7 bases. Trimming removed 5 bases from V and 2 bases from J; junction bases left unmatched: 13. This CDR3 region has 16 residues. The V gene's germline CDR1 is GEAIGNYY and CDR2 EKD. The DNA for the CDR3 is TGTGCCTGTGTCAACCTAGGGGATATGGCGACCGATAAACTCATCTTT. As protein: CACVNLGDMATDKLIF.

As to this clone: The amino acid sequence in TCRdb belongs to a much larger clone and departs from this DNA's translation at residue 7, likely a sequencing read error; the sequence shown is translated from the DNA. The chain recombines TRDV2 with TRDJ1, with 7 bases lining up with TRDD3. No J gene was available from TCRdb, and it was assigned here by a germline match of the DNA. CDR1 GEAIGNYY and CDR2 EKD come from the germline V gene. Germline trimming cut 1 base from V and 5 bases from J; bases unmatched to any gene: 12. The CDR3 is made up of 16 amino acids. The CDR3 loop is CACDTLEDTRRDKLIF. CDR3 bases: TGTGCCTGTGACACACTGGAGGATACGCGACGAGATAAACTCATCTTT.

This clone was counted at least ten times. This chain joins TRDV2 and TRDJ1; maybe TRDD3 (6 bases). V lost 3 bases and J 0 bases, leaving 37 bases between the germline ends. CDR1 is GEAIGNYY, CDR2 EKD, per germline. The CDR3 loop spans 23 amino acids. CDR3 nucleotides: TGTGCCTGTGACTTCCTCTCACTTTCCCAGAAGGGGATTCCTCGGCGTTACACCGATAAACTCATCTTT. Amino acids: CACDFLSLSQKGIPRRYTDKLIF.

This clone was seen a handful of times. The amino acid sequence in TCRdb belongs to a much larger clone and departs from this DNA's translation at residue 4, likely a sequencing read error; the sequence shown is translated from the DNA. The rearrangement uses TRDV1 and TRDJ1; the D gene is possibly TRDD3 (6 bases). The CDR3 spans 21 residues. Germline loops: CDR1 TSWWSYY, CDR2 QGS. The CDR3 nucleotides read TGTGCTCTTGAGGAACCGGTCCTAACACCCCCCTGGGGACCTTACACCGATAAACTCATCTTT. As protein: CALEEPVLTPPWGPYTDKLIF.

This clone was detected a few times. The protein in TCRdb stems from a much larger clone and differs at residue 14 from this DNA's translation, likely a read error; here the protein is translated from the DNA. Called V gene: TRDV2; the J gene was not called; TRDD3, the D gene given by the table, was not confirmed from the DNA. Per germline, CDR1 GEAIGNYY and CDR2 EKD. The CDR3 length is 16 residues. CDR3 sequence (DNA): TGTGCCTGTGACAAACTGGGGGATGCCGAGACCGATAAACCCATCTTT. It is translated as CACDKLGDAETDKPIF.

Concerning this clone itself: The protein given by TCRdb reflects a much larger clone and differs at residue 9 from this DNA's translation, likely from a read error; the protein shown is the DNA's translation. The chain is built from TRDV2 and TRDJ1; D gene uncertain. TCRdb records no J gene; here it was assigned by comparing the DNA to germline. The CDR3 sequence is 16 residues long. V was pared by 6 bases and J by 0 bases, with 19 bases between. The germline gives CDR1 GEAIGNYY, CDR2 EKD. The CDR3 loop is CACRDAVRCYTDKLIF. CDR3 DNA: TGTGCCTGTCGCGATGCGGTGAGGTGTTACACCGATAAACTCATCTTT.

In its sample, this clone was seen a few times. It differs at one base from a far larger clone, so likely a read error. Other nucleotide sequences in the sample specify the same CDR3. The chain recombines TRDV1 with TRDJ2; 9 bases agree with TRDD3. As TCRdb names no J gene, one was assigned here on the basis of a DNA match to germline. This CDR3 contains 19 residues. Germline CDR1 and CDR2: TSWWSYY and QGS. The CDR3 DNA reads TGCGCTCTTGGGGACCCATTCCCCGTACTGGGGGAAGTGACAGCACAACTCTTCTTT. Translated, it gives CALGDPFPVLGEVTAQLFF.

This clone is medium-sized (0.01 to 0.1%). Other nucleotide sequences in the sample specify the same CDR3. The CDR3 nucleotides are TGTGCCTGTGTCCAATTCTCGAGGTATCACCCTTACACCGATAAACTCATCTTT. As protein: CACVQFSRYHPYTDKLIF. The genes are TRDV2 and TRDJ1; D not resolved. Trimming left V 5 bases short and J 0 bases short, with 24 bases between. Germline V gene data show CDR1 as GEAIGNYY and CDR2 as EKD. The CDR3 sequence is 18 residues long.

This clone occurred a few times. A far larger clone differs by one base, so this is likely a read error. Other DNA sequences of this sample code for an identical CDR3. The CDR3 DNA sequence: TGCGCTCTTGGGGGCCACCGCTTCCAACTGGGGGGCCTTTTGACAGCACAACTCTTCTTT. This gives the protein CALGGHRFQLGGLLTAQLFF. The V and J genes are TRDV1 and TRDJ2; TRDD3 aligns across 8 bases. TCRdb gives no J gene; it was assigned here by matching the DNA to germline. This CDR3 is built from 20 residues. Germline CDR1 and CDR2: TSWWSYY and QGS.

This clone was counted between two and nine times. This DNA's translation differs at residue 18 from TCRdb's protein, which comes from a much larger clone; a read error is likely, and the protein shown is translated from the DNA. A V gene of TRDV1 was called, but no J gene was assigned; TRDD2 is taken as the D call from the table, unchecked against the DNA. The CDR3 totals 19 residues. Per germline, CDR1 TSWWSYY and CDR2 QGS. This chain's CDR3 is CALGPRPSLRLGTVTKLTF. DNA of the CDR3: TGTGCTCTTGGGCCCCGGCCTTCCTTGAGATTGGGGACTGTTACTAAACTCACCTTT.

In its sample, this clone was seen a few times. The protein TCRdb lists belongs to a much larger clone and differs from this DNA's translation at residue 3, which points to a read error; the protein shown is made from the DNA. This rearrangement joins TRDV1 to TRDJ1; TRDD3 matches 8 bases. TCRdb does not report a J gene; here it was assigned by matching the DNA to germline references. The germline V gene encodes CDR1 TSWWSYY and CDR2 QGS. CDR3 size: 19 residues. This CDR3 reads CAPGEPTSGRGYYTDKLIF. The CDR3 DNA reads as TGTGCTCCTGGGGAACCCACCTCCGGGAGGGGATACTACACCGATAAACTCATCTTT.

Notes on this clone: Since a far larger clone is one base different, this is likely a read error. The same CDR3 arises from other DNA sequences in this sample as well. This chain connects TRDV2 to TRDJ1, with 7 positions matching TRDD3. The CDR3 loop spans 18 amino acids. Germline V lookup: CDR1 GEAIGNYY, CDR2 EKD. The CDR3 sequence is CACDTVAGPGGHTDKLIF. The CDR3, as DNA: TGTGCCTGTGACACCGTCGCTGGCCCTGGGGGGCACACCGATAAACTAATCTTT.

This clone was recorded many times. The mismatch at residue 18 between this DNA's translation and the TCRdb protein of a much larger clone likely reflects a read error; the protein shown is translated from the DNA. The V and J genes are TRDV3 and TRDJ1, with 8 bases identical to TRDD2. This CDR3 comprises 20 residues. Per the germline V gene, CDR1 is TVYSNPD and CDR2 is GDNSRS (reference sequence). CDR3 in amino acids: CAFTGLPIIVSPRTTDKPIF. DNA for the CDR3: TGTGCCTTTACTGGCCTTCCTATTATCGTTAGCCCAAGAACGACCGATAAACCCATCTTT.

This clone showed up many times. TCRdb's protein for this DNA is that of a much larger clone and differs from the translation at residue 13, likely a read error; the protein shown is the DNA translation. The genes are TRDV3 and TRDJ1; 9 nucleotides line up with TRDD3. Germline V gives CDR1 TVYSNPD, CDR2 GDNSRS (reference sequence). This CDR3 has 16 amino acids. The CDR3 reads CAPLSTGDTYTDRLIF. In nucleotides, the CDR3 is TGTGCCCCCTTATCCACCGGGGATACGTACACCGATAGACTCATCTTT.

This clone has ten or more counts. A much larger clone differs from this one at a single base, so this may be a read error. Other DNA sequences in the same sample also yield this CDR3. The gene calls are TRDV2 and TRDJ3; D not certain. The CDR3 contains 13 residues. Germline CDR1 is GEAIGNYY and CDR2 is EKD. Trimming took 4 bases from V and 2 from J, leaving 2 bases between them. The CDR3 protein is CACDTWDTRQMFF. Here the CDR3 DNA reads TGTGCCTGTGATACCTGGGACACCCGACAGATGTTTTTC.

Points on this clone: Given a far larger clone just one base away, this is likely a sequencing read error. This CDR3 is also generated by other DNA sequences in the sample. This chain connects TRDV1 to TRDJ2; 9 bases match TRDD2. The J gene, left out of TCRdb, was set here by checking the DNA against germline. The germline V gene has CDR1 TSWWSYY and CDR2 QGS. This CDR3 has 22 residues. The ends lost 1 base at V and 6 bases at J; junction bases unmatched: 24. The CDR3 here is CALGEPPSYPGEGDPRSAQLFF. The CDR3, as DNA: TGTGCTCTTGGGGAACCTCCTTCCTACCCCGGGGAGGGGGACCCTAGGTCAGCACAACTCTTCTTT.

Concerning this clone itself: This DNA's translation and the protein TCRdb lists, from a much larger clone, do not match at residue 12, likely due to a read error; the protein shown is translated from the DNA. The rearrangement joins TRDV2 to TRDJ1, with 12 bases identical to TRDD3. Germline matching of the DNA provided the J gene here, since TCRdb leaves it blank. The CDR3 sequence is 18 residues long. CDR1 GEAIGNYY and CDR2 EKD come from the germline V gene. V was clipped by 3 bases and J by 1 base; unmatched bases: 11. The CDR3 DNA is TGTGCCTGTGACGCTTTACTGGGGGATACTTCCTGCACCGATAAACTCATCTTT. Protein sequence: CACDALLGDTSCTDKLIF.

In its sample, this clone was seen a few times. This DNA's translation differs at residue 10 from TCRdb's protein, which comes from a much larger clone; a read error is likely, and the protein shown is translated from the DNA. This chain links TRDV1 with TRDJ1, with D maybe TRDD2 (5 bases). The CDR3 has 13 amino acids. Germline V gene lookup returns CDR1 TSWWSYY and CDR2 QGS. CDR3 coding DNA: TGTGCTCTTGGGTCCCCCTTCTCCGATAGACTCATCTTT. Amino acids: CALGSPFSDRLIF.

This clone was counted a few times. TCRdb lists the protein of a much larger clone for this DNA, which differs at residue 11, so this is likely a read error; the protein given here is translated from the DNA itself. The chain uses TRDV2 and TRDJ1; D is undetermined. Germline CDR1 and CDR2: GEAIGNYY and EKD. The CDR3 spans 15 residues. The CDR3 DNA reads TGTGCCTGTGACACCCCCCGGGGTTACACCGTTAAACTCATCTTT. It translates to CACDTPRGYTVKLIF.

This clone was recorded a few times. A far more abundant clone sits one base away, making this likely a read error. The same CDR3 also results from other DNA sequences found in this sample. The CDR3, as DNA: TGTGCCCTTGGGGAAAGCGGATCATTCCTAAGGAGGGGGATGGGGGGATCGAGGCCCGATGAAGCGGCACAACTCTTCTTT. Residues: CALGESGSFLRRGMGGSRPDEAAQLFF. The rearrangement joins TRDV1 to TRDJ2, with D maybe TRDD3 (7 bases). TCRdb leaves out the J gene; it was filled in here by matching the DNA to germline. Germline V gene data show CDR1 as TSWWSYY and CDR2 as QGS. The CDR3 has 27 residues.

This clone has ten or more counts. The protein in TCRdb stems from a much larger clone and differs at residue 5 from this DNA's translation, likely a read error; here the protein is translated from the DNA. CDR3 residues: CACDARSGGTWYTDKLIF. The CDR3 bases are TGTGCCTGTGACGCCAGGTCTGGGGGAACGTGGTACACCGATAAACTCATCTTT. The chain couples TRDV2 to TRDJ1; 8 bases agree with TRDD3. J lost 0 bases, V lost 3 bases, and 14 bases had no gene match. From germline, CDR1 is GEAIGNYY and CDR2 EKD. The CDR3 spans 18 residues.